This T cell receptor beta chain was identified in a study of cytomegalovirus exposure and HLA in healthy donors. General study points: For most TCR beta V segments, an earlier analysis put the productive rate at about 90% or about 30% of the time. A later analysis found most CMV-associated TCR beta chains apparently HLA-restricted. Researchers counted around 170 TCR beta chains as cytomegalovirus-associated. Later on, a genetic analysis was performed. It linked a missense variant in DCLRE1C with V- and J-gene trimming of TCR beta.

For this clone: What it recognizes is unknown.

PCR amplification relied on 60 Vbeta primers (plus 13 Jbeta primers). Generated by immunoSEQ multiplex PCR, the TCRdb table keeps only in-frame clones and is missing some. The table includes about 71,000 clones, 70% to 80% detected once. CDR3 size: 15 residues. Germline V CDR1 and CDR2: KGHSH, LQKENI. V lost 1 base and J 4 bases, leaving 13 bases between the germline ends. This receptor was obtained from a woman in her fifties or sixties in good health and CMV-seropositive. This sequence joins TRBV18 and TRBJ1-2, with no clear D. The sample consisted of PBMCs. CDR3 bases: TGTGCCAGCTCACCACGGGAGGGATGGAGCTATGGCTACACCTTC. This translates into CASSPREGWSYGYTF.